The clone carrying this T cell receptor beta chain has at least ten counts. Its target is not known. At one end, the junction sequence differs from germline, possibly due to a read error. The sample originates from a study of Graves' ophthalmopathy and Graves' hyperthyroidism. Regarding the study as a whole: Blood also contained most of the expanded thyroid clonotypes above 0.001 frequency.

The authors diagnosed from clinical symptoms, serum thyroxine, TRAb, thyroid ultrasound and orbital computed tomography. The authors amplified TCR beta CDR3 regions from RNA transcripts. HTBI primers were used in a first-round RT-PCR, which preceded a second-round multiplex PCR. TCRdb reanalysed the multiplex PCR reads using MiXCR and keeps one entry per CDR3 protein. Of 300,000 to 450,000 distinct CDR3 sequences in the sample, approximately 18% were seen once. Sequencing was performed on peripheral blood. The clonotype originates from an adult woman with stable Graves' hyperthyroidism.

This CDR3 reads CATSPTGGEFYEQYF. CDR3 nucleotides: TGTGCCACCAGCCCGACAGGGGGCGAGTTCTACGAGCAGTACTTC. The V call is TRBV7-2, the J call TRBJ2-7; TRBD1 agrees at 10 bases. The CDR3 extends over 15 amino acids. Looked up from germline, CDR1 is SGHTA and CDR2 is FQGNSA.